These 19 T cell receptor beta chains came from one sample sequenced in a study of memory CD4+ T cells and cytomegalovirus serostatus. Some clones are missing from TCRdb's copy, which holds only in-frame ones; the method was immunoSEQ multiplex PCR. The repertoire holds about 40,000 clones, with 75% to 85% as singletons. The sort gate was single viable CD3+CD4+CD8-CD45RO+ cells for memory CD4+ T cells. Sequenced input: memory CD4+ T cells from blood. These receptors all come from an adult in good health and CMV-seronegative.

The rearrangement uses TRBV2 and TRBJ2-2, with 8 bases fitting TRBD1. This CDR3 is built from 15 residues. Germline CDR1 SNHLY, CDR2 FYNNEI. Unmatched junction bases numbered 8, after V lost 6 bases and J lost 5 bases. CDR3 amino acids: CASRTQGAGTGELFF. DNA for the CDR3: TGTGCCAGCAGAACCCAGGGGGCAGGGACCGGGGAGCTGTTTTTT.

The chain employs TRBV6-5 and TRBJ2-1; TRBD2 matches 11 bases. The CDR3 extends over 15 amino acids. V was clipped by 2 bases and J by 8 bases; unmatched bases: 5. From germline, CDR1 is MNHEY and CDR2 SVGAGI. CDR3 in DNA: TGTGCCAGCAGTTACAGACTAGCGGGGATCGATGAGCAGTTCTTC. Translation: CASSYRLAGIDEQFF.

The chain uses TRBV5-1 and TRBJ1-1, with D possibly TRBD1 on 5 matching bases. The CDR3 covers 15 residues. Germline-derived CDR1 and CDR2 are SGHRS and YFSETQ. Deletions cut 7 bases from V and 4 bases from J, with 20 bases between. The CDR3 sequence: CASSEWGGGGTEAFF. The CDR3 DNA is TGCGCCAGCTCTGAATGGGGTGGGGGGGGCACTGAAGCTTTCTTT.

This chain uses TRBV6-6 with TRBJ1-4; D is ambiguous. The CDR3 totals 14 residues. Germline V lookup: CDR1 MNHNY, CDR2 SVGAGI (reference sequence). V lost 4 bases and J lost 7, with 13 bases in between. CDR3 sequence (DNA): TGTGCCAGCAGTTTCCAGAGGCTCCCTGAAAAACTGTTTTTT. As protein: CASSFQRLPEKLFF.

The rearrangement joins TRBV2 to TRBJ2-2; D might be TRBD1 (6 bases). V was cut by 5 bases and J by 2 bases, with 9 bases left in between. In germline, CDR1 is SNHLY, CDR2 FYNNEI. This CDR3 has 14 amino acids. CDR3 amino acids: CASSRQDNTGELFF. Here the CDR3 DNA reads TGTGCCAGCAGTAGACAGGATAACACCGGGGAGCTGTTTTTT.

This chain uses TRBV4-2 with TRBJ2-5; D not certain. This CDR3 spans 14 amino acids. Looked up from germline, CDR1 is LGHNA and CDR2 is YNFKEQ. V lost 0 bases and J lost 4, with 9 bases in between. DNA for the CDR3: TGTGCCAGCAGCCAAGAGATGGCAGCAGAGACCCAGTACTTC. Translating gives CASSQEMAAETQYF.

V and J are TRBV5-1 and TRBJ2-5; D call uncertain. The V end lost 1 base, the J end lost 5 bases, and 6 bases lay between the germline ends. Germline-derived CDR1 and CDR2 are SGHRS and YFSETQ. The CDR3 extends over 12 amino acids. Written as DNA, the CDR3 is TGCGCCAGCAGCTTGACCCGGGAGACCCAGTACTTC. This codes for CASSLTRETQYF.

The chain couples TRBV6-6 to TRBJ1-3; D is possibly TRBD1 (6 bases). The CDR3 extends over 14 amino acids. The V gene's germline CDR1 is MNHNY and CDR2 SVGAGI (reference sequence). The V and J ends lost 5 bases and 1 base respectively, with 9 bases between them. For the CDR3, the DNA is TGTGCCAGCAGTAAGGACAGATCTGGAAACACCATATATTTT. Translating it yields CASSKDRSGNTIYF.

This rearrangement joins TRBV30 to TRBJ1-1, with D uncertain. Trimming removed 0 bases from V and 2 bases from J, with 7 bases in between. The germline V gene encodes CDR1 GTSNPN and CDR2 SVGIG (reference sequence). The CDR3 totals 13 residues. The CDR3 DNA reads TGTGCCTGGAGTGTGAAAATCAACACTGAAGCTTTCTTT. Translation gives CAWSVKINTEAFF.

There are a few counts of this clone. This chain joins TRBV5-6 and TRBJ1-1; TRBD1 aligns across 8 bases. Looked up from germline, CDR1 is SGHDT and CDR2 is YYEEEE. The CDR3 is 13 residues long. The V and J ends lost 4 bases and 10 bases, in that order; junction bases with no gene match: 9. CDR3 protein: CASSRQGAVGAFF. The CDR3 DNA sequence: TGTGCCAGCAGCCGTCAGGGGGCGGTCGGAGCTTTCTTT.

The chain uses TRBV7-3 and TRBJ2-3; D uncertain. CDR3 length equals 13 residues. Germline V gene sequence: CDR1 SGHTA, CDR2 FQGTGA. The V end was cut by 2 bases, the J end by 1 base, with 4 bases between. The CDR3 coding sequence is TGTGCCAGCAGCTTACTCCGCACAGATACGCAGTATTTT. Residues: CASSLLRTDTQYF.

This clone was seen a handful of times. DNA of the CDR3: TGTGCCACCAGCAGACGCCAGGGGGGCGGCTACACCTTC. It specifies CATSRRQGGGYTF. This chain joins TRBV15 and TRBJ1-2; TRBD1 matches at 7 bases. The junction had 5 bases not matched to a gene; V was cut back by 2 bases and J by 8 bases. Germline loops: CDR1 LNHNV, CDR2 YYDKDF (reference sequence). This CDR3 is 13 amino acids long.

This clone has only one observation. The DNA for the CDR3 is TGTGCCAGCAAGGAGGGGGTGAGCACAGATACGCAGTATTTT. Translating it yields CASKEGVSTDTQYF. V and J are TRBV6-1 and TRBJ2-3; D could derive from TRBD1 or TRBD2 (6 bases each). V gave up 7 bases and J gave up 0 bases, with 11 bases separating them. The CDR3 loop spans 14 amino acids. Germline V gene data show CDR1 as MNHNS and CDR2 as SASEGT.

The genes are TRBV7-9 and TRBJ1-4; maybe TRBD1 (5 bases). CDR1 SEHNR and CDR2 FQNEAQ come from the germline V gene (reference sequence). V was trimmed by 3 bases and J by 6 bases, leaving 11 bases between them. The CDR3 is made up of 14 amino acids. DNA of the CDR3: TGTGCCAGCAGCTTGCCCCGGGACGATGAAAAACTGTTTTTT. Translated, it gives CASSLPRDDEKLFF.

The chain uses TRBV11-1 and TRBJ2-7, with D unclear. V was shortened by 4 bases and J by 1 base, with 8 bases between the two germline ends. The CDR3 runs 13 residues. Germline CDR1 SGHAT, CDR2 FQDESV (reference sequence). The CDR3 loop is CASSSAPSYEQYF. Written as DNA, the CDR3 is TGTGCCAGCAGCTCGGCGCCGTCCTACGAGCAGTACTTC.

The CDR3 nucleotides read TGTGCCAGCAGCTCAGAGGCAGGTCAGCCCCAGCATTTT. Encoded protein: CASSSEAGQPQHF. This chain joins TRBV7-2 and TRBJ1-5, with D uncertain. This CDR3 comprises 13 residues. Germline CDR1 and CDR2: SGHTA and FQGNSA. The germline V and J ends were trimmed by 4 bases and 6 bases, with 10 bases remaining between them.

Judged by abundance, this clone is medium-sized (0.01 to 0.1%). This chain joins TRBV2 and TRBJ2-7, with D possibly TRBD2 on 5 matching bases. The CDR3 length is 11 residues. The V gene lost 4 bases and the J gene lost 5 bases, with 6 bases spanning the gap. Germline V lookup: CDR1 SNHLY, CDR2 FYNNEI. The CDR3 DNA is TGTGCCAGCAGTGTGAGGGACGAGCAGTACTTC. Residues: CASSVRDEQYF.

The chain carries TRBV4-3 and TRBJ2-1; 8 bases match TRBD1. The trim removed 1 base at V and 5 bases at J, leaving 4 bases unmatched. Germline V gene data show CDR1 as LGHNA and CDR2 as YSLEER. The CDR3 covers 15 residues. CDR3 sequence reads: CASSQVRTGNNEQFF. The CDR3 DNA sequence: TGCGCCAGCAGCCAAGTCCGGACAGGGAACAATGAGCAGTTCTTC.

The V call is TRBV4-2, the J call TRBJ2-5; 8 bases are shared with TRBD1. Unmatched junction bases numbered 8, after V lost 0 bases and J lost 5 bases. CDR3 length: 16 amino acids. The germline V gene encodes CDR1 LGHNA and CDR2 YNFKEQ. Here the CDR3 reads CASSQDLGTGGETQYF. CDR3 coding DNA: TGTGCCAGCAGCCAAGATTTGGGGACAGGTGGGGAGACCCAGTACTTC.